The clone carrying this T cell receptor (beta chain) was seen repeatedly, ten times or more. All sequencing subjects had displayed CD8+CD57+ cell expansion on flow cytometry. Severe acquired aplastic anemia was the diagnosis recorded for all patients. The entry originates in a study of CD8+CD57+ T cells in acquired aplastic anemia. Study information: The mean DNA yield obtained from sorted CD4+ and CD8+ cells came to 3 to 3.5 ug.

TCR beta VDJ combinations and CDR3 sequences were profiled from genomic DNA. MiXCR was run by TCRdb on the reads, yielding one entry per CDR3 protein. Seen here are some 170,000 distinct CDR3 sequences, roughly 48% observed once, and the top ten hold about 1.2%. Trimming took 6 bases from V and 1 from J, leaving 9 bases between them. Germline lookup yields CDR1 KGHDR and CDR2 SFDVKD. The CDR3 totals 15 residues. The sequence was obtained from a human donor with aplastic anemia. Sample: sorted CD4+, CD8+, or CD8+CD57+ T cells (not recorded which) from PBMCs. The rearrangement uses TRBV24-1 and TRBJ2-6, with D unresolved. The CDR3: CATSPDGSGANVLTF. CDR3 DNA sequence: TGTGCCACCAGTCCAGACGGGTCTGGGGCCAACGTCCTGACTTTC.